Shown below are 26 T cell receptor beta chains from a single sample sequenced in a study of blood T cell repertoires in COVID-19. The table came from immunoSEQ multiplex PCR; TCRdb's copy has only in-frame clones and leaves some out. Here the sample spans 350,000 to 550,000 clones, 80% to 90% being singletons. The sequencing input was PBMCs or T cells enriched from blood (not recorded which). These receptor sequences come from a man aged 25-45 years who had recovered from COVID-19.

The rearrangement links TRBV4-1 to TRBJ2-7; 8 nucleotides agree with TRBD2. The CDR3 covers 16 residues. Germline values: CDR1 MGHRA, CDR2 YSYEKL. Trimming at V came to 2 bases and at J to 3 bases, leaving 9 bases not matched to a gene. The CDR3 nucleotides are TGCGCCAGCAGCCAACACCGGTGGCGGGAGGACTACGAGCAGTACTTC. Protein product: CASSQHRWREDYEQYF.

The chain employs TRBV5-4 and TRBJ2-3, with 11 bases identical to TRBD2. Germline values: CDR1 SGHNT, CDR2 YYREEE (reference sequence). The CDR3 extends over 16 amino acids. Germline trimming cut 4 bases from V and 2 bases from J; bases unmatched to any gene: 6. CDR3 bases: TGTGCCAGCAGCCCCGGACTAGCGGGTGCCACAGATACGCAGTATTTT. This translates into CASSPGLAGATDTQYF.

The chain uses TRBV30 and TRBJ1-5; 7 positions agree with TRBD1. Germline V gene sequence: CDR1 GTSNPN, CDR2 SVGIG (reference sequence). The CDR3 has 13 residues. V lost 2 bases, J lost 5 bases, and 3 bases stayed unmatched. The CDR3 region is CAWSRGQDQPQHF. CDR3 nucleotides: TGTGCCTGGAGTAGGGGGCAAGATCAGCCCCAGCATTTT.

This clone was found once. The V gene is TRBV27, the J gene TRBJ2-1; 10 bases fit TRBD2. Germline lookup yields CDR1 MNHEY and CDR2 SMNVEV (reference sequence). The CDR3 runs 15 residues. J was trimmed by 5 bases and V by 2 bases; bases with no gene match: 3. As DNA, the CDR3 is TGTGCCAGCAGTTTACTAGCGGGAGCCAACAATGAGCAGTTCTTC. This gives the protein CASSLLAGANNEQFF.

This chain uses TRBV28 with TRBJ2-1; D gene ambiguous. Germline CDR1 MDHEN, CDR2 SYDVKM. Trimming cost V 3 bases and J 6 bases, with 15 bases left between them. There are 15 residues in the CDR3. The chain's CDR3 is CASSLMVPGPNEQFF. CDR3 DNA sequence: TGTGCCAGCAGTTTGATGGTCCCTGGGCCCAATGAGCAGTTCTTC.

This clone has more than one count but fewer than ten. The V call is TRBV19, the J call TRBJ2-7; 8 bases map to TRBD1. The junction had 6 bases not matched to a gene; V was cut back by 6 bases and J by 2 bases. Germline CDR1 and CDR2: LNHDA and SQIVND (reference sequence). The CDR3 spans 14 residues. The CDR3 bases are TGTGCCAGTAGGGGACAGGACTACACCTACGAGCAGTACTTC. Its protein is CASRGQDYTYEQYF.

A note on this clone: A read error may produce the germline difference seen at one junction end. V usage is TRBV29-1 and J usage is TRBJ2-7; a weak D match, TRBD2 (6 bases). From germline, CDR1 is SQVTM and CDR2 ANQGSEA. This CDR3 region has 14 residues. CDR3 sequence (DNA): TGCAGCGTTGCCTCCGGGACTGTCAACTACAAGCAGTACTTC. Amino acid sequence: CSVASGTVNYKQYF.

This clone has only one observation. This chain links TRBV30 with TRBJ2-3; TRBD2 matches at 16 bases. With V trimmed by 4 bases and J by 6 bases, 10 bases remained unmatched. The CDR3 totals 17 residues. Germline assignment: CDR1 GTSNPN and CDR2 SVGIG (reference sequence). The CDR3 nucleotides read TGTGCCTGGAACCCCGGGACTAGCGGGAGGGCCGGTGATACGCAGTATTTT. Its translation is CAWNPGTSGRAGDTQYF.

The chain links TRBV11-2 to TRBJ2-3, with D tentatively TRBD1 (7 bases). The CDR3 covers 15 residues. Germline V lookup: CDR1 SGHAT, CDR2 FQNNGV. Trimming left V 3 bases short and J 6 bases short, with 16 bases between. This CDR3 is CASSFGGGGFDTQYF. The CDR3 coding sequence is TGTGCCAGCAGCTTTGGTGGAGGGGGCTTTGATACGCAGTATTTT.

The chain uses TRBV18 and TRBJ1-5; D not certain. CDR3 length: 15 amino acids. The germline V gene has CDR1 KGHSH and CDR2 LQKENI. V shed 2 bases and J shed 4 bases, with 12 bases lying between them. CDR3 nucleotide sequence: TGTGCCAGCTCACCAGCTTTATCGAGGAATCAGCCCCAGCATTTT. Translation: CASSPALSRNQPQHF.

Only one count was recorded for this clone. The rearrangement links TRBV24-1 to TRBJ2-1; unclear D gene. The germline CDR1 and CDR2 sequences are KGHDR and SFDVKD. This CDR3 is 11 amino acids long. V gave up 3 bases and J gave up 7 bases, with 3 bases separating them. The CDR3 DNA follows: TGTGCCACCAGTGATCGTAATGAGCAGTTCTTC. This gives the protein CATSDRNEQFF.

The chain uses TRBV5-6 and TRBJ2-2; TRBD2 agrees at 9 bases. Germline lookup yields CDR1 SGHDT and CDR2 YYEEEE. V was pared by 4 bases and J by 0 bases, with 7 bases of the junction left unmatched. The CDR3 contains 17 residues. The CDR3 nucleotides are TGTGCCAGCAGCCCCGGGATAGCGGGAGCGAACACCGGGGAGCTGTTTTTT. Amino acids: CASSPGIAGANTGELFF.

J is TRBJ1-2 and V is TRBV7-9; D is undetermined. The length of the CDR3 is 13 residues. Per germline, CDR1 SEHNR and CDR2 FQNEAQ (reference sequence). The V end was cut by 5 bases, the J end by 3 bases, with 10 bases between. The CDR3 DNA is TGTGCCAGCAGCCCAAGCACGTACTATGGCTACACCTTC. Its protein is CASSPSTYYGYTF.

This sequence joins TRBV5-1 and TRBJ2-5; TRBD2 agrees at 10 bases. The CDR3 contains 14 residues. Germline assignment: CDR1 SGHRS and CDR2 YFSETQ. J gave up 4 bases and V 4 bases, and 4 bases lay outside the gene matches. The CDR3 region has the DNA TGCGCCAGCAGCAGCGGGGGGGAACGAGAGACCCAGTACTTC. Translating gives CASSSGGERETQYF.

The CDR3 region is CASSIRGQGGNYGYTF. DNA of the CDR3: TGTGCCAGTAGTATCCGAGGACAGGGAGGGAACTATGGCTACACCTTC. The chain couples TRBV19 to TRBJ1-2, with 8 bases matching TRBD1. Per the germline V gene, CDR1 is LNHDA and CDR2 is SQIVND (reference sequence). The CDR3 is made up of 16 amino acids. The ends lost 3 bases at V and 2 bases at J; junction bases unmatched: 8.

V gene TRBV23-1 combines with J gene TRBJ2-1; tentative D call: TRBD1 (7 bases). TRBV23-1 is reported as an ORF; its role is uncertain. V dropped 0 bases and J dropped 15 bases, with 24 bases sitting between them. CDR3 length: 16 residues. The CDR3 spells CASSQSPKGAEGWPFF. In nucleotides, the CDR3 is TGCGCCAGCAGTCAATCCCCCAAGGGGGCGGAGGGATGGCCGTTCTTC.

The genes are TRBV6-5 and TRBJ2-7; 7 bases map to TRBD1. CDR3 length: 14 residues. V shed 0 bases, J shed 2 bases, and the junction held 1 base outside the gene matches. Germline V gene lookup returns CDR1 MNHEY and CDR2 SVGAGI. CDR3 sequence reads: CASSYSDRTYEQYF. The CDR3, as DNA: TGTGCCAGCAGTTACTCGGACAGGACCTACGAGCAGTACTTC.

The chain recombines TRBV4-2 with TRBJ1-1; D gene uncertain. The CDR3 consists of 14 residues. V was pared by 3 bases and J by 5 bases, with 13 bases between. Germline CDR1 and CDR2: LGHNA and YNFKEQ. CDR3 coding DNA: TGTGCCAGCAGCCAGAACGACAAATGGACTGAAGCTTTCTTT. Translation: CASSQNDKWTEAFF.

This chain connects TRBV10-1 to TRBJ1-4; D remains ambiguous. Trimming pared 3 bases from V and 8 bases from J, leaving 7 bases between. The CDR3 loop spans 12 amino acids. Per the germline V gene, CDR1 is WNHNN and CDR2 is SYGVQD (reference sequence). The CDR3 coding sequence is TGCGCCAGCAGTGAAGGAGGGGAAAAACTGTTTTTT. This codes for CASSEGGEKLFF.

The V call is TRBV3-1 (or the pseudogene TRBV3-2), the J call TRBJ1-2; the match to TRBD1 covers 8 bases. From germline, CDR1 is LGHDT and CDR2 YNNKEL (reference sequence). This CDR3 contains 16 residues. V lost 1 base, J lost 6 bases, and 10 bases stayed unmatched. The CDR3 spells CASSQGGQDRANGYTF. CDR3 DNA sequence: TGTGCCAGCAGCCAAGGTGGTCAGGACAGGGCGAATGGCTACACCTTC.

This chain joins TRBV13 and TRBJ2-7; TRBD1 is a possible D gene (6 bases). This CDR3 is built from 16 residues. In germline, CDR1 is PRHDT, CDR2 FYEKMQ (reference sequence). Trimming stripped 3 bases from V and 0 bases from J, with 15 bases between. CDR3 coding DNA: TGTGCCAGCAGCTTTTCCGACAGGCTAAGCTCCTACGAGCAGTACTTC. Its protein is CASSFSDRLSSYEQYF. Combining the CDR3 with reference TRBV13 and TRBJ2-7 gives the whole variable domain AAGVIQSPRHLIKEKRETATLKCYPIPRHDTVYWYQQGPGQDPQFLISFYEKMQSDKGSIPDRFSAQQFSDYHSELNMSSLELGDSALYFCASSFSDRLSSYEQYFGPGTRLTVT.

The J gene is TRBJ2-5, the V gene TRBV28, with 14 bases identical to TRBD2. CDR3 size: 19 residues. Germline-derived CDR1 and CDR2 are MDHEN and SYDVKM. V lost 6 bases, J lost 3 bases, and 15 bases stayed unmatched. This chain's CDR3 is CASSGTPGLAGGPKETQYF. The CDR3 DNA reads as TGTGCCAGCAGCGGCACCCCAGGACTAGCGGGAGGACCTAAAGAGACCCAGTACTTC.

The chain employs TRBV18 and TRBJ1-2; weak D call: TRBD1 (5 bases). The germline CDR1 and CDR2 sequences are KGHSH and LQKENI. The CDR3 has 14 residues. V was clipped by 3 bases and J by 1 base, with 9 bases between them. The CDR3, as DNA: TGTGCCAGCTCACCTATCCAGGGTAACTATGGCTACACCTTC. Protein: CASSPIQGNYGYTF.

This clone was counted a single time. The chain is built from TRBV18 and TRBJ2-5; TRBD2 might be the D (5 bases). This CDR3 has 18 amino acids. Trimming cost V 3 bases and J 2 bases, with 22 bases left between them. Germline CDR1 KGHSH, CDR2 LQKENI. CDR3 region: CASSPRGGFTEIQETQYF. The CDR3 DNA reads TGTGCCAGCTCACCGCGCGGCGGGTTCACAGAGATACAAGAGACCCAGTACTTC.

This sequence joins TRBV4-2 and TRBJ2-1; weak D call: TRBD2 (5 bases). CDR3 length: 15 residues. Per germline, CDR1 LGHNA and CDR2 YNFKEQ. The V end was cut by 1 base, the J end by 5 bases, with 12 bases between. The CDR3: CASSQGWELDNEQFF. The DNA of the CDR3 is TGTGCCAGCAGCCAAGGGTGGGAGTTGGACAATGAGCAGTTCTTC.

There are a few counts of this clone. The gene calls are TRBV19 and TRBJ1-1; D is ambiguous. There are 13 residues in the CDR3. Trimming shortened V by 3 bases and J by 1 base, and 6 bases separated the two germline ends. CDR1 is LNHDA, CDR2 SQIVND, per germline (reference sequence). DNA for the CDR3: TGTGCCAGTAGTATGGCCAGGAACACTGAAGCTTTCTTT. Its protein product is CASSMARNTEAFF.